This TCR beta chain originates from a study of blood T cell repertoires in COVID-19. Study-level information: Researchers got acute and convalescent COVID-19 samples from the United States, Italy and Spain. PBMCs, B-cell-depleted T cells, or T cells provided the cDNA or gDNA that made up the material.

As handled by the study authors: Amplifying reference gene primers gave estimates of nucleated cell counts. Profiling relied on immunoSEQ multiplex PCR, and the TCRdb table lists in-frame clones only, not all of them. V and J calls and clone size are given by that table; D and trimming were obtained from the DNA. The table records about 130,000 clones, 78% of them present only once. The sample consisted of peripheral blood. The source is a man between 60 and 70 years old who had recovered from COVID-19.

CDR3 coding DNA: TGCGCCAGCAGCTGGGCGGGACAGGGGGTCGATGAGCAGTTCTTC. Encoded protein: CASSWAGQGVDEQFF. The V gene is TRBV5-1, the J gene TRBJ2-1, with 11 bases lining up with TRBD1. The trim removed 3 bases at V and 8 bases at J, leaving 7 bases unmatched. The CDR3 contains 15 residues. Per germline, CDR1 SGHRS and CDR2 YFSETQ.